The TCR beta chain under discussion was sequenced for a study of beta chain features in type 1 diabetes (dated by TCRdb to between 2018 and 2020). Regarding the research as a whole: Mean age, gender distribution, total cell number and subset yield were not different between patients and healthy donors. A total of 100 million to 140 million sorted cells were examined across all samples, and the number of cells per subset was strongly correlated with RNA yield. The study compared TCRB repertoires of sorted circulating CD4+ T cell subsets between recently diagnosed type 1 diabetes patients and matched healthy donors. Naive and central memory subsets were obtained from all 30 or so donors, but regulatory and stem cell-like memory subsets were isolated from only 8 patients and roughly eight healthy donors. What the study reported, not specific to this receptor: Naive, central memory and regulatory TCRB repertoires appeared to be more alike among patients than among healthy donors. PCR may preferentially amplify shorter templates, but because patient and control samples were amplified and corrected together, any resulting skew would affect both groups equally. Fewer insertions and more nucleotide deletions at VDJ recombination sites were observed in patients with type 1 diabetes, implying thymic rearrangement abnormalities. Type 1 diabetes patients showed a moderate but significant shortening of TCRB CDR3 length in all four CD4+ subsets. Only small numbers of individuals were included in the HLA sub-analyses, which left unresolved whether HLA type had any influence on TCRB rearrangement. Because cDNA rather than genomic DNA was sequenced, highly expressing activated cells could have been over-represented, although no difference in activation and CD3 levels was found between groups.

About this clone: What this receptor recognizes is not known. Base qualities are not recorded, but no much larger clone differs from it by a single base.

The entire isolated RNA was reverse transcribed using the High Capacity cDNA Reverse Transcription Kit, and thus expressed TCRB transcripts were sequenced. Naive, central memory and regulatory T cell samples underwent deep immunoSEQ sequencing, averaging around 4 million total reads per sample. After sorted cells were lysed in RLT buffer, RNA was extracted with DNase-treated RNeasy Micro or Mini kits, with the choice depending on cell number. To prevent cross-contamination, every cell subset was processed on its own, while patient and healthy donor samples were processed together. TCRB sequences were amplified from cDNA with the immunoSEQ multiplex PCR, producing 87-bp fragments spanning the CDR3 region. Sequencing of the amplicons was done on the Illumina HiSeq platform. As for the authors' bioinformatics: Synthetic template baselines were used to correct PCR bias computationally, reads within Hamming distance 2 were collapsed together, and singletons that could not be merged were discarded. Reads were aligned against IMGT to assign V, D and J genes, CDR3 length and insertions or deletions at six rearrangement sites. Clonotype counts were normalized to sorted cell number within each subset before computing true diversity and Gini coefficients with the tcR R package. The overlap coefficient, calculated on TCRB nucleotide sequences, was used to measure repertoire sharing. As a proxy for the pre-selection repertoire, out-of-frame TCRB sequences from naive cells were analyzed. The immuneACCESS repertoire file appears here via TCRdb, limited to in-frame rearrangements. These files lack a portion of the clones; in checked studies, under half of the deficit traces to unresolved V genes, and the cause of the others is not known. That table supplies the V and J calls and clone size; D and trimming were determined from the DNA. Recorded for this sample are about 350,000 clones; around 20% of them occurred a single time. 0.035% to 0.05% of the sample lies in the top ten.

Cut back by 3 bases and 8 bases, the V and J ends lie 17 bases apart. The germline V gene (reference sequence) provides CDR1 MNHEY and CDR2 SMNVEV. The CDR3 covers 15 residues, taking in both the cysteine and the phenylalanine. Only the CDR3 DNA stays, 45 bases, in frame from base 1. A single peripheral blood draw of around 0.11 L on average was collected from each donor into heparinised tubes. A BD FACSAria II and a panel including CD45RO, CCR7, CD25, CD127, CD95 and CD27 were used to sort naive, central memory, regulatory and stem cell-like memory CD4+ T cells. A purity above 98% was achieved for all sorted populations. PBMCs were separated immediately by Lymphoprep density gradient centrifugation and were stained directly, without being cultured. So that batch effects would be minimized, each experiment stained and sorted samples in pairs, pairing one healthy donor with one patient.

This clonotype was sampled from a woman between 18 and 29 years old in good health. Sequenced input: naive CD4+ T cells from blood. The cell subset or site label corresponds to: true naive CD4+ T cells. The chain was built from TRBV27 and TRBJ2-1, and possibly TRBD2, on 5 matching bases. CDR3 protein: CASSFAGTRNYEQFF. The sequence in DNA is TGTGCCAGCAGTTTTGCGGGTACTCGAAACTATGAGCAGTTCTTC.